Listed below are T cell receptor beta chains from one sample, sequenced in a study of patients and donors after allogeneic stem cell transplantation. TCRdb redid the calling of the RT-PCR reads with MiXCR, one entry per CDR3 protein. The profile shows about a million distinct CDR3 sequences, approximately 19% of them singletons. The sample comprised blood, either unsorted or a sorted T cell fraction (not recorded which). Receptors originate from a human donor who was either an allogeneic HSCT recipient or a stem cell or donor lymphocyte infusion donor (not recorded which). It is not recorded whose cells these are; they may come from a transplant donor. Each CDR3 is given with its conserved first and last residue. D genes are given only for firm matches. Part of the rows lack a size; the others show once, few, many or a class for expanded clones.

j_call d_call clone_size v_call cdr3_aa cdr3_nt
TRBJ1-2 TRBD1 NA TRBV20-1 CSARSPPTGSRVRYGYTF TGCAGTGCTAGAAGCCCACCGACAGGGAGTCGGGTTAGGTATGGCTACACCTTC
TRBJ2-7 NA NA TRBV20-1 CSARAPLKDEYEQYF TGCAGTGCTAGAGCCCCACTAAAGGACGAGTACGAGCAGTACTTC
TRBJ2-7 NA NA TRBV10-3 CAISEGTSAYEQYF TGTGCCATCAGTGAGGGGACATCAGCCTACGAGCAGTACTTC
TRBJ2-1 NA NA TRBV10-3 CAISEPGSENEQFF TGTGCCATCAGTGAACCAGGGAGCGAAAATGAGCAGTTCTTC
TRBJ1-3 TRBD1 many TRBV12-3/TRBV12-4 CASRNRGGQGKGNTIYF TGTGCCAGCAGAAACCGCGGGGGACAGGGAAAGGGAAACACCATATATTTT
TRBJ2-3 NA many TRBV5-1 CASSSRLPSTDTQYF TGCGCCAGCAGCTCGAGACTTCCTAGCACAGATACGCAGTATTTT
TRBJ2-3 NA NA TRBV2 CASTYRAGGTDTQYF TGTGCCAGCACCTACAGGGCGGGGGGCACAGATACGCAGTATTTT
TRBJ2-7 TRBD1 few TRBV5-1 CASSFGQENPYEQYF TGCGCCAGCAGCTTTGGACAGGAGAACCCCTACGAGCAGTACTTC
TRBJ2-5 NA many TRBV5-1 CASSLMTDQETQYF TGCGCCAGCAGCTTGATGACAGACCAAGAGACCCAGTACTTC
TRBJ1-1 TRBD1 few TRBV30 CAWSVSGGRSAFF TGTGCCTGGAGTGTTTCAGGGGGCCGGTCCGCTTTCTTT
TRBJ2-3 NA NA TRBV10-3 CAITAGDTQYF TGTGCCATCACCGCCGGAGATACGCAGTATTTT
TRBJ2-2 TRBD1 NA TRBV6-1 CASRRDRVKAGELFF TGTGCCAGCAGAAGGGACAGGGTAAAGGCCGGGGAGCTGTTTTTT
TRBJ2-2 TRBD1 NA TRBV3-1 CASSPTGDTGELFF TGTGCCAGCAGCCCGACAGGGGACACCGGGGAGCTGTTTTTT
TRBJ1-1 NA few TRBV20-1 CSARVRPLNTEAFF TGCAGTGCTAGGGTTCGGCCGTTGAACACTGAAGCTTTCTTT
TRBJ1-1 NA many TRBV20-1 CSARDRVDTEAFF TGCAGTGCTAGAGATCGGGTAGACACTGAAGCTTTCTTT
TRBJ2-1 NA NA TRBV6-1 CASSLVPPGGYNEQFF TGTGCCAGCAGTCTAGTACCCCCAGGGGGGTACAATGAGCAGTTCTTC
TRBJ2-7 TRBD1 NA TRBV6-5 CASSYSRQGIYEQYF TGTGCCAGCAGTTACTCGAGACAGGGGATCTACGAGCAGTACTTC
TRBJ2-2 TRBD2 NA TRBV9 CASSVEPSGGPYTGELFF TGTGCCAGCAGCGTAGAACCTAGCGGGGGGCCATACACCGGGGAGCTGTTTTTT
TRBJ2-1 NA many TRBV12-3/TRBV12-4 CASSWRGGAGTNEQFF TGTGCCAGCAGCTGGCGGGGTGGGGCGGGAACCAATGAGCAGTTCTTC
TRBJ2-5 NA few TRBV4-1 CASSQVGPSQETQYF TGCGCCAGCAGCCAAGTTGGGCCCAGCCAGGAGACCCAGTACTTC
TRBJ2-3 TRBD1 few TRBV2 CASSAPTGGPGMKDTQYF TGTGCCAGCAGTGCTCCGACAGGGGGCCCGGGGATGAAAGATACGCAGTATTTT
TRBJ2-6 NA few TRBV4-3 CASSHGEGFSGANVLTF TGCGCCAGCAGCCATGGAGAGGGTTTCTCTGGGGCCAACGTCCTGACTTTC
TRBJ1-2 TRBD1 few TRBV20-1 CSARGFGTGDIVGGSTF TGCAGTGCTAGAGGCTTTGGGACAGGTGACATAGTTGGGGGGAGTACCTTC
TRBJ2-1 TRBD2 NA TRBV7-8 CASSSPTSGNEQFF TGTGCCAGCAGCTCGCCCACTAGCGGCAATGAGCAGTTCTTC
TRBJ2-1 TRBD2 NA TRBV12-3/TRBV12-4 CASSSALAGGPLSEQFF TGTGCCAGCAGCTCGGCCCTTGCGGGGGGGCCTTTGAGTGAGCAGTTCTTC
TRBJ1-1 TRBD1 NA TRBV12-3/TRBV12-4 CASSLGDRPLRTEAFF TGTGCCAGCAGTTTAGGGGACAGGCCCTTGAGGACTGAAGCTTTCTTT
TRBJ2-3 NA NA TRBV11-2 CASSLGGRLAKTDTQYF TGTGCCAGCAGCTTAGGGGGGAGGCTAGCGAAAACAGATACGCAGTATTTT
TRBJ1-2 NA NA TRBV2 CASSVDTGNYGYTF TGTGCCAGCAGTGTAGACACAGGGAACTATGGCTACACCTTC
TRBJ2-7 NA NA TRBV12-3/TRBV12-4 CASSLAGDGLGYEQYF TGTGCCAGCAGTTTAGCGGGTGACGGGCTTGGCTACGAGCAGTACTTC
TRBJ2-5 TRBD2 few TRBV7-6 CASRLLAGEETQYF TGTGCCAGCAGACTTTTAGCGGGGGAAGAGACCCAGTACTTC
TRBJ2-3 TRBD1 few TRBV20-1 CSAFRPPGQGLLDTQYF TGCAGTGCTTTCCGCCCACCGGGACAGGGACTTTTAGATACGCAGTATTTT
TRBJ2-3 NA few TRBV3-1 CASSQNTINTHTQYF TGTGCCAGCAGCCAGAATACAATAAATACCCATACGCAGTATTTT
TRBJ1-5 NA NA TRBV5-5 CASSPPGAEASNQPQHF TGTGCCAGCAGCCCCCCAGGGGCAGAGGCCAGCAATCAGCCCCAGCATTTT
TRBJ2-7 TRBD2 few TRBV24-1 CATSDPGLAGSYEQYF TGTGCCACCAGTGACCCGGGACTAGCGGGTTCCTACGAGCAGTACTTC